This entry describes one TCR beta chain. Time point: patch test 3, about 24 weeks after DPC sensitization. Regarding treatment: therapeutic diphenylcyclopropenone sensitization with weekly scalp DPC. The entry originates in a study of human T cells and chemical hapten exposure. Via MiXCR, TCRdb re-called the RACE reads, giving one row per CDR3 protein. The table lists roughly 200,000 distinct CDR3 sequences, about 25% of them singletons. V shed 3 bases and J shed 10 bases, with 14 bases lying between them. CDR3 length: 13 amino acids. CDR1 is SGHKS and CDR2 is YYEKEE in the germline V gene (reference sequence).

The J gene is TRBJ2-1, the V gene TRBV5-5; no clear D gene. The input for sequencing was whole blood, taken in connection with sensitization to the hapten diphenylcyclopropenone (DPC). This clonotype was sampled from a woman between 40 and 50 years old with alopecia areata. Some clones in this sample may be carry-over from other donors' samples. The DNA for the CDR3 is TGTGCCAGCAGCTCACTGTTACCAGCCGAGCAGTTCTTC. Encoded protein: CASSSLLPAEQFF.